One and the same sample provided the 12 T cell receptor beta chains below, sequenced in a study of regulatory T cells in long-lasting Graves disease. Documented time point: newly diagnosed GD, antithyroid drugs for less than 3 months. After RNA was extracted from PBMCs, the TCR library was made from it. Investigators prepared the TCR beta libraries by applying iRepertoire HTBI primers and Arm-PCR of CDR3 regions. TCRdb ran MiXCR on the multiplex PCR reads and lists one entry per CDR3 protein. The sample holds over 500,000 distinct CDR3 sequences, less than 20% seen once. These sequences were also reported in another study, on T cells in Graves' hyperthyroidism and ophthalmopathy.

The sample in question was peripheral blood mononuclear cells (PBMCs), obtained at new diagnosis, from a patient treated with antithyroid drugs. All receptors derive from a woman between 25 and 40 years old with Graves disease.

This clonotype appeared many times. CDR3 nucleotides: TGTGCCAGCCGTTCAGGCCCCGGGATCTCTGGAAACACCATATATTTT. It is translated as CASRSGPGISGNTIYF. The chain couples TRBV28 to TRBJ1-3, with D hard to call. Germline V gene data show CDR1 as MDHEN and CDR2 as SYDVKM. Trimming removed 8 bases from V and 0 bases from J, with 17 bases in between. CDR3 length: 16 amino acids.

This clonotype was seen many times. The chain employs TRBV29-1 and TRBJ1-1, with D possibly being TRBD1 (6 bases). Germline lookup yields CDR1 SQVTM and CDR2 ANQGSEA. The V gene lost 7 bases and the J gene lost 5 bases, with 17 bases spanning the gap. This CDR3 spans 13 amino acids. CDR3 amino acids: CSGVGGVRTEAFF. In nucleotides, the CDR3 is TGCAGCGGGGTAGGGGGGGTGAGAACTGAAGCTTTCTTT.

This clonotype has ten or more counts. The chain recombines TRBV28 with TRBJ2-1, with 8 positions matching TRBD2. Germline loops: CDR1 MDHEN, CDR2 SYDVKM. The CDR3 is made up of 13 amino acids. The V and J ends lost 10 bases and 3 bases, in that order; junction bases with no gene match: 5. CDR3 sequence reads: CAIRTSYYNEQFF. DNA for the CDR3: TGTGCCATCAGGACTAGCTACTACAATGAGCAGTTCTTC.

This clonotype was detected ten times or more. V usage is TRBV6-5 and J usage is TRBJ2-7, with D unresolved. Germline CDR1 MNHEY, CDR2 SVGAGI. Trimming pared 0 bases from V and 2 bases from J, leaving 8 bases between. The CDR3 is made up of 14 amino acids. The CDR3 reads CASSYSPGAYEQYF. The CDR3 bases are TGTGCCAGCAGTTACTCGCCGGGCGCCTACGAGCAGTACTTC.

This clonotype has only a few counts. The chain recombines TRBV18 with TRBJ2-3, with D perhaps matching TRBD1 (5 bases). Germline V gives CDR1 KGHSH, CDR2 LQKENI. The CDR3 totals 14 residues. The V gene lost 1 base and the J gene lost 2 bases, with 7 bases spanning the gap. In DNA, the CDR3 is TGTGCCAGCTCACCACAGGGGAACACAGATACGCAGTATTTT. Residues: CASSPQGNTDTQYF.

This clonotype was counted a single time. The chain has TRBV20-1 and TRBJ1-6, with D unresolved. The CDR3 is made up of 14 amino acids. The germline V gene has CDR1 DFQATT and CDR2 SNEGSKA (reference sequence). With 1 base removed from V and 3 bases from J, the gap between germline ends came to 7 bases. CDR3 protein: CSARGILYNSPLHF. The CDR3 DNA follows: TGCAGTGCTAGAGGGATACTCTATAATTCACCCCTCCACTTT.

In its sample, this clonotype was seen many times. The CDR3 DNA follows: TGCGCCAGCAGTATCGGCGGGGTCAGCACAGATACGCAGTATTTT. Amino acids: CASSIGGVSTDTQYF. The rearrangement joins TRBV5-1 to TRBJ2-3; TRBD2 might be the D (6 bases). The V end was cut by 5 bases, the J end by 0 bases, with 13 bases between. CDR1 is SGHRS and CDR2 is YFSETQ in the germline V gene. The CDR3 runs 15 residues. Drawing the rest from reference TRBV5-1 and TRBJ2-3, the complete variable domain is KAGVTQTPRYLIKTRGQQVTLSCSPISGHRSVSWYQQTPGQGLQFLFEYFSETQRNKGNFPGRFSGRQFSNSRSEMNVSTLELGDSALYLCASSIGGVSTDTQYFGPGTRLTVL.

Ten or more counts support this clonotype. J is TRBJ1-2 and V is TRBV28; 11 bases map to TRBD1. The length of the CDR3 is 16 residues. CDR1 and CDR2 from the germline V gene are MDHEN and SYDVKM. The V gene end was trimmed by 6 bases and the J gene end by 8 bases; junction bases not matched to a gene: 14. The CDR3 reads CASSTPGQGAREGYTF. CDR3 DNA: TGTGCCAGCAGCACCCCCGGACAGGGGGCTCGTGAGGGCTACACCTTC.

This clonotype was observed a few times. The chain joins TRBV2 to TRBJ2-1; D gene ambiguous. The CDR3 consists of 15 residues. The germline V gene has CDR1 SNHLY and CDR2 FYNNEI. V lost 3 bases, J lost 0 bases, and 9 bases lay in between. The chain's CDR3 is CASSDRPSSYNEQFF. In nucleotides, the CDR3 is TGTGCCAGCAGTGATCGTCCAAGCTCCTACAATGAGCAGTTCTTC.

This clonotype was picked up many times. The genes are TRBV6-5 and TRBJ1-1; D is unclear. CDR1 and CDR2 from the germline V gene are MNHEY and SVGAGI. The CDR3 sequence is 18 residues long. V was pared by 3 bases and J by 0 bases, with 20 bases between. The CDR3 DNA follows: TGTGCCAGCAGTTATAGAGTACCGAGACGGCCCATGAACACTGAAGCTTTCTTT. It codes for CASSYRVPRRPMNTEAFF.

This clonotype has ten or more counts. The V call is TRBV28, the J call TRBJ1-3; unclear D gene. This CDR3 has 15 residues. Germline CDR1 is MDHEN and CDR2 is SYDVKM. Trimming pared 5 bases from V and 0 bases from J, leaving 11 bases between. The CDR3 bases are TGTGCCAGCAGTGCTGACGTAAGCTCTGGAAACACCATATATTTT. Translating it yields CASSADVSSGNTIYF.

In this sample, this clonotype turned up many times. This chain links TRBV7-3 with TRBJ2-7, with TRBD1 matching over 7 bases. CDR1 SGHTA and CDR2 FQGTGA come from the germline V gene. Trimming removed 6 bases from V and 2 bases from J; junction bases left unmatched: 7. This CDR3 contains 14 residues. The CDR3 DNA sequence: TGTGCCAGCAGATTCGGACAGGCGGCCTACGAGCAGTACTTC. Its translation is CASRFGQAAYEQYF.